The 14 T cell receptor beta chains given below trace back to one sample, sequenced in a study of post-analysis software for immune sequencing data. Prepared libraries of TCR beta cDNA carried unique molecular identifiers. MiXCR, run by TCRdb on the PCR reads, gives a single entry per CDR3 protein. This table holds some 370,000 distinct CDR3 sequences, 30% to 45% found once. Study results and limitations: TRBV5-6, TRBV5-1 and TRBV20-1 belonged to a set of about five TRBV segments that were more frequent in patients than controls.

Their cognate antigens are unknown. The specimen sequenced was blood. These receptors came from a girl between 5 and 17 years old with multiple sclerosis.

The rearrangement uses TRBV2 and TRBJ2-5; 8 bases fit TRBD1. The tail of the sequence fits TRBJ2-7 better, so the J call may be wrong. The germline CDR1 and CDR2 sequences are SNHLY and FYNNEI. There are 14 residues in the CDR3. The CDR3 here is CASHGQGSRNEQYF. Written as DNA, the CDR3 is TGTGCCAGCCATGGACAGGGATCGAGGAACGAGCAGTACTTC.

This clonotype was counted a few times. The chain carries TRBV29-1 and TRBJ2-1; 10 nucleotides line up with TRBD2. With 8 bases clipped from V and 7 bases from J, the junction kept 8 bases outside the gene matches. The CDR3 consists of 13 residues. Germline CDR1 reads SQVTM; CDR2 reads ANQGSEA. This chain's CDR3 is CSLSGGPINEQFF. CDR3 nucleotide sequence: TGCAGCCTTAGCGGGGGGCCGATTAATGAGCAGTTCTTC.

This clonotype was picked up a small number of times. CDR3 DNA: TGTGCCAGCAGAAGAGGTGAAGAGACCCAGTACTTC. Protein sequence: CASRRGEETQYF. The chain is built from TRBV11-2 and TRBJ2-5; D call uncertain. Germline CDR1 is SGHAT and CDR2 is FQNNGV. Trimming cost V 6 bases and J 3 bases, with 8 bases left between them. CDR3 length equals 12 residues.

The genes are TRBV15 and TRBJ2-7; D remains unclear. The DNA end is more similar to TRBJ2-5, so the J call may be wrong. This CDR3 is built from 16 residues. Germline loops: CDR1 LNHNV, CDR2 YYDKDF (reference sequence). The CDR3 loop is CATSSFFSKMEETQYF. The CDR3 DNA reads as TGTGCCACCAGCAGCTTCTTCAGTAAAATGGAAGAGACCCAGTACTTC.

This clonotype turned up a few times. The chain couples TRBV7-2 to TRBJ2-1; 9 nucleotides match TRBD1. From germline, CDR1 is SGHTA and CDR2 FQGNSA. Unmatched junction bases numbered 3, after V lost 3 bases and J lost 3 bases. The CDR3 totals 15 residues. This CDR3 is CASSFPGQGYNEQFF. In DNA, the CDR3 is TGTGCCAGCAGCTTCCCGGGACAGGGCTACAATGAGCAGTTCTTC.

This chain uses TRBV5-6 with TRBJ1-5, with D unclear. Trimming took 4 bases from V and 2 from J, leaving 7 bases between them. The CDR3 is 13 residues long. Germline V gives CDR1 SGHDT, CDR2 YYEEEE. The CDR3 nucleotides read TGTGCCAGCAGCCGGTATGGCAATCAGCCCCAGCATTTT. It is translated as CASSRYGNQPQHF. The variable domain in full, completed from reference TRBV5-6 and TRBJ1-5, reads DAGVTQSPTHLIKTRGQQVTLRCSPKSGHDTVSWYQQALGQGPQFIFQYYEEEERQRGNFPDRFSGHQFPNYSSELNVNALLLGDSALYLCASSRYGNQPQHFGDGTRLSIL.

The CDR3 sequence: CSARQGASYDQPQHF. The CDR3 DNA sequence: TGCAGTGCTAGACAGGGGGCTTCCTACGATCAGCCCCAGCATTTT. This sequence joins TRBV20-1 and TRBJ1-5; 8 bases line up with TRBD1. This CDR3 has 15 amino acids. With 2 bases clipped from V and 5 bases from J, the junction kept 8 bases outside the gene matches. Germline CDR1 is DFQATT and CDR2 is SNEGSKA (reference sequence).

This clonotype was seen a handful of times. The chain recombines TRBV20-1 with TRBJ1-2, with no clear D. Between the trimmed V and J ends, which lost 3 bases and 7 bases, there was a span of 24 bases. Germline V gene data show CDR1 as DFQATT and CDR2 as SNEGSKA (reference sequence). The CDR3 extends over 16 amino acids. The CDR3 loop reads CSARVFRTATSSGYTF. CDR3 coding DNA: TGCAGTGCTAGGGTCTTCAGGACGGCCACTTCTAGTGGCTACACCTTC.

The sample holds a few counts of this clonotype. The genes are TRBV4-2 and TRBJ2-5; 8 bases are a match to TRBD1. Judging by the DNA end, TRBJ2-7 fits better; the J call may be wrong. The CDR3 is 15 amino acids. Germline V gene data show CDR1 as LGHNA and CDR2 as YNFKEQ. As DNA, the CDR3 is TGTGCCAGCAGCCAGGGTCGGGGCAGGGGGCACGAGCAGTACTTC. This encodes CASSQGRGRGHEQYF.

V is TRBV11-2 and J is TRBJ2-7; D is ambiguous. Germline V gene lookup returns CDR1 SGHAT and CDR2 FQNNGV. The V and J ends lost 0 bases and 1 base respectively, with 13 bases between them. The CDR3 loop spans 16 amino acids. The CDR3 region has the DNA TGTGCCAGCAGCTTAGATGTGCAGAGATTTTCCTACGAGCAGTACTTC. Translated: CASSLDVQRFSYEQYF.

The J gene is TRBJ1-1, the V gene TRBV5-4; 7 bases fit TRBD1. The V and J ends lost 0 bases and 5 bases, in that order; junction bases with no gene match: 4. The CDR3 is 14 residues long. Germline V lookup: CDR1 SGHNT, CDR2 YYREEE (reference sequence). CDR3 region: CASSLDGTATEAFF. CDR3 DNA sequence: TGTGCCAGCAGCTTGGACGGGACAGCAACTGAAGCTTTCTTT. The full variable domain, rest sourced from reference TRBV5-4 and TRBJ1-1, is ETGVTQSPTHLIKTRGQQVTLRCSSQSGHNTVSWYQQALGQGPQFIFQYYREEENGRGNFPPRFSGLQFPNYSSELNVNALELDDSALYLCASSLDGTATEAFFGQGTRLTVV.

Only a few counts were recorded for this clonotype. This chain uses TRBV20-1 with TRBJ1-2, with 11 bases lining up with TRBD1. V shed 3 bases, J shed 12 bases, and the junction held 9 bases outside the gene matches. This CDR3 contains 13 residues. CDR1 and CDR2 (germline): DFQATT, SNEGSKA (reference sequence). CDR3 region: CSASLGQGVENTF. The CDR3 DNA follows: TGCAGTGCTAGTCTGGGACAGGGGGTTGAAAACACCTTC.

This rearrangement joins TRBV5-6 to TRBJ1-1, with D hard to call. Germline V gene data show CDR1 as SGHDT and CDR2 as YYEEEE. The CDR3 loop spans 15 amino acids. Trimming took 1 base from V and 1 from J, leaving 11 bases between them. The DNA of the CDR3 is TGTGCCAGCAGCTTGAACCGGCTGCGGAACACTGAAGCTTTCTTT. This sequence encodes CASSLNRLRNTEAFF.

This clonotype was found a few times. The CDR3 DNA reads as TGTGCCAGCAGTTTTGGCCTTATGAACACTGAAGCTTTCTTT. Translated: CASSFGLMNTEAFF. The rearrangement joins TRBV12-3 or TRBV12-4 to TRBJ1-1; the D is unclear. V lost 3 bases and J lost 0, with 8 bases in between. This CDR3 is built from 14 residues.